The 17 T cell receptor beta chains below all came from one sample that was sequenced in a study of blood T cells in healthy people across ages. With a J-beta primer mix and a sample-barcoded 5' primer, a second PCR ran about 7 to 12 cycles. TCRdb independently ran MiXCR on the 5' RACE reads; one entry per CDR3 protein. The repertoire includes more than 1.4 million distinct CDR3 sequences, around 42% of them detected once, and 7.9% sits in the top ten. The sequencing sample was made of blood. Receptors were obtained from a woman aged 18-29 years in good health.

This chain connects TRBV12-3 or TRBV12-4 to TRBJ1-2; D remains ambiguous. The ends were cut back, 6 bases at V and 0 bases at J, with 8 bases in the middle. The CDR3 totals 13 residues. The CDR3 sequence is CASSHSTNYGYTF. The CDR3 DNA reads TGTGCCAGCAGCCACAGCACTAACTATGGCTACACCTTC.

The chain has TRBV11-2 and TRBJ1-1; possibly TRBD1 for D (6 bases). This CDR3 contains 14 residues. Trimming pared 7 bases from V and 2 bases from J, leaving 14 bases between. CDR1 and CDR2 from the germline V gene are SGHAT and FQNNGV. DNA of the CDR3: TGTGCCAGCAAGGGTCCAGGGGTTAACACTGAAGCTTTCTTT. Translated: CASKGPGVNTEAFF.

The chain carries TRBV4-1 and TRBJ2-1; maybe TRBD2 (6 bases). CDR3 length: 19 amino acids. V gave up 1 base and J gave up 1 base, with 20 bases separating them. Per the germline V gene, CDR1 is MGHRA and CDR2 is YSYEKL. CDR3 region: CASSQGEWGTGASYNEQFF. CDR3 nucleotides: TGCGCCAGCAGCCAAGGAGAGTGGGGGACGGGAGCTTCCTACAATGAGCAGTTCTTC.

The chain combines TRBV28 with TRBJ1-6; D is ambiguous. V was shortened by 7 bases and J by 6 bases, with 13 bases between the two germline ends. The CDR3 spans 14 residues. CDR1 and CDR2 (germline): MDHEN, SYDVKM. The DNA of the CDR3 is TGTGCCAGCACGCCACCCAATCTTAATTCACCCCTCCACTTT. Translated, it gives CASTPPNLNSPLHF.

This clonotype has just one count. Here the CDR3 reads CASSQGNGRGETQYF. CDR3 in DNA: TGTGCCAGCAGCCAGGGTAACGGGAGGGGGGAGACCCAGTACTTC. The chain is built from TRBV3-1 and TRBJ2-5; 8 bases map to TRBD2. The V gene end was trimmed by 3 bases and the J gene end by 5 bases; junction bases not matched to a gene: 8. The CDR3 contains 15 residues. Germline V gene lookup returns CDR1 LGHDT and CDR2 YNNKEL (reference sequence).

The rearrangement uses TRBV20-1 and TRBJ2-7; TRBD2 agrees at 10 bases. Losses at the gene ends were 5 bases for V and 4 bases for J; bases not matched to a gene: 5. Germline V gene lookup returns CDR1 DFQATT and CDR2 SNEGSKA (reference sequence). The CDR3 covers 13 residues. The CDR3 region has the DNA TGCAGTGCTGACGCTAGCGGGGGTTACGAGCAGTACTTC. It specifies CSADASGGYEQYF.

This clonotype was detected ten times or more. The V and J genes are TRBV14 and TRBJ1-5; weak D call: TRBD1 (6 bases). This CDR3 contains 14 residues. Looked up from germline, CDR1 is SGHDN and CDR2 is FVKESK. V was shortened by 1 base and J by 3 bases, with 7 bases between the two germline ends. The CDR3 is CASSQGQVNQPQHF. The CDR3 coding sequence is TGTGCCAGCAGCCAAGGACAGGTCAATCAGCCCCAGCATTTT.

The chain couples TRBV5-4 to TRBJ2-5, with TRBD1 identical over 7 bases. V was clipped by 0 bases and J by 5 bases; unmatched bases: 7. Germline values: CDR1 SGHNT, CDR2 YYREEE (reference sequence). This CDR3 is 15 amino acids long. The CDR3 here is CASSLAGTVSETQYF. In DNA, the CDR3 is TGTGCCAGCAGCTTGGCAGGGACAGTTAGCGAGACCCAGTACTTC.

V usage is TRBV29-1 and J usage is TRBJ1-3, with 8 bases identical to TRBD1. V shed 4 bases, J shed 2 bases, and the junction held 10 bases outside the gene matches. Germline lookup yields CDR1 SQVTM and CDR2 ANQGSEA. The CDR3 totals 16 residues. The CDR3 is CSVVGVQGATGNTIYF. The CDR3 region has the DNA TGCAGCGTTGTGGGGGTCCAGGGGGCTACTGGAAACACCATATATTTT.

This clonotype has just a few counts. The J gene is TRBJ2-1, the V gene TRBV4-1; D not resolved. V was shortened by 1 base and J by 1 base, with 11 bases between the two germline ends. Germline values: CDR1 MGHRA, CDR2 YSYEKL. This CDR3 is 16 amino acids long. CDR3 in amino acids: CASSQVAVASYNEQFF. The DNA for the CDR3 is TGCGCCAGCAGCCAAGTTGCAGTGGCGTCCTACAATGAGCAGTTCTTC.

This clonotype was recorded at least ten times. CDR3 loop: CASRGTSGGTDTQYF. DNA for the CDR3: TGTGCCAGCAGGGGGACTAGCGGGGGCACAGATACGCAGTATTTT. This chain connects TRBV12-3 or TRBV12-4 to TRBJ2-3; 13 nucleotides agree with TRBD2. J gave up 1 base and V 6 bases, and 1 base lay outside the gene matches. The CDR3 is made up of 15 amino acids.

In this sample, this clonotype turned up a few times. The chain combines TRBV3-1 with TRBJ2-7; D gene unclear. The CDR3 runs 11 residues. Looked up from germline, CDR1 is LGHDT and CDR2 is YNNKEL (reference sequence). V was clipped by 3 bases and J by 7 bases, with 7 bases between them. CDR3 nucleotide sequence: TGTGCCAGCAGCCAGTCTTGGGAGCAGTACTTC. Encoded protein: CASSQSWEQYF.

The V gene is TRBV21-1, the J gene TRBJ2-7; the table names TRBD2, a call not compared with the DNA. TRBV21-1 constitutes a pseudogene. There are 15 residues in the CDR3. CDR3: CASSKEEGLAHEQYF. CDR3 sequence (DNA): TGTGCCAGCAGCAAAGAGGAGGGTTTGGCCCACGAGCAGTACTTC.

This clonotype came up many times. This chain joins TRBV12-3 or TRBV12-4 and TRBJ1-6; TRBD1 matches at 7 bases. The CDR3 contains 13 residues. Unmatched junction bases numbered 5, after V lost 5 bases and J lost 10 bases. In nucleotides, the CDR3 is TGTGCCAGCAGTCGACAGGGAGGATCACCCCTCCACTTT. Protein product: CASSRQGGSPLHF.

This chain's CDR3 is CASSPEYPHAGYTF. CDR3 sequence (DNA): TGTGCCAGCAGCCCTGAGTACCCTCACGCGGGCTACACCTTC. V gene TRBV12-3 or TRBV12-4 combines with J gene TRBJ1-2; unclear D gene. V lost 6 bases, J lost 8 bases, and 19 bases lay in between. This CDR3 spans 14 amino acids.

J is TRBJ2-7 and V is TRBV27; D may match TRBD1 or TRBD2 (7 bases each). Germline-derived CDR1 and CDR2 are MNHEY and SMNVEV (reference sequence). The CDR3 loop spans 18 amino acids. V dropped 1 base and J dropped 2 bases, with 21 bases sitting between them. CDR3 residues: CASSLFGGGTDLTYEQYF. The CDR3, as DNA: TGTGCCAGCAGTTTATTTGGGGGGGGGACAGATCTTACCTACGAGCAGTACTTC.

This clonotype came up a few times. The V gene is TRBV5-1, the J gene TRBJ2-5, with D possibly being TRBD1 (6 bases). Trimming removed 1 base from V and 4 bases from J, with 14 bases in between. Germline CDR1 is SGHRS and CDR2 is YFSETQ. The CDR3 loop spans 15 amino acids. The CDR3 protein is CASSLTGGLGETQYF. In DNA form, the CDR3 reads TGCGCCAGCAGCTTGACTGGGGGCCTAGGAGAGACCCAGTACTTC.